Listed here are 4 T cell receptor beta chains from one sample, sequenced in a study of blood T cells in healthy people across ages. Together with a sample-barcoded 5' primer, a J-beta primer mix was included in a second PCR lasting about 7 to 11 cycles. TCRdb redid the calling of the 5' RACE reads with MiXCR, one entry per CDR3 protein. The table lists some 900,000 distinct CDR3 sequences, under 35% of them singletons. The sample taken for sequencing was blood. The receptor source for this set is a woman of 80 years or more in good health.

This sequence joins TRBV20-1 and TRBJ2-2; TRBD1 might be the D (7 bases). The CDR3 runs 16 residues. Trimming took 5 bases from V and 2 from J, leaving 18 bases between them. Germline V gene lookup returns CDR1 DFQATT and CDR2 SNEGSKA (reference sequence). DNA for the CDR3: TGCAGTGCTCAGGGGGGACGCAACATAAACACCGGGGAGCTGTTTTTT. It specifies CSAQGGRNINTGELFF.

The V gene is TRBV20-1, the J gene TRBJ1-6; 7 bases map to TRBD1. V lost 1 base, J lost 7 bases, and 7 bases stayed unmatched. There are 15 residues in the CDR3. The germline V gene has CDR1 DFQATT and CDR2 SNEGSKA (reference sequence). CDR3 in amino acids: CSARGGQVGNSPLHF. CDR3 nucleotides: TGCAGTGCTAGAGGCGGACAGGTTGGAAATTCACCCCTCCACTTT.

This sequence joins TRBV5-1 and TRBJ1-4; D is unresolved. This CDR3 contains 16 residues. Germline-derived CDR1 and CDR2 are SGHRS and YFSETQ. Between the trimmed V and J ends, which lost 3 bases and 0 bases, there was a span of 12 bases. CDR3 nucleotides: TGCGCCAGCAGCTCCGCGCCGATTGCAACTAATGAAAAACTGTTTTTT. The encoded protein is CASSSAPIATNEKLFF.

On this clonotype itself: Being one base from a much bigger clone, this may be a read error. CDR3 coding DNA: TGCGCCAGCAGCTTCACTAGCGGGAGTGAGCAGTTCTTC. Its translation is CASSFTSGSEQFF. V is TRBV5-1 and J is TRBJ2-1, with TRBD2 matching 11 bases. Trimming cost V 2 bases and J 9 bases; bases outside gene matches: 1. There are 13 residues in the CDR3. In germline, CDR1 is SGHRS, CDR2 YFSETQ.